One sample yielded the 31 T cell receptor beta chains listed below, sequenced in a study of monozygotic twins with inflammatory bowel disease. Reanalyzing the 5' RACE reads, TCRdb keeps one entry per CDR3 protein, without DNA. This sample's clone table lists roughly 150,000 distinct CDR3 sequences. The sample was blood. Source of these receptors: a human donor with ulcerative colitis or Crohn's disease, or a healthy co-twin of an affected twin (not recorded which).

The chain couples TRBV24-1 to TRBJ2-1; TCRdb proposes TRBD2, but this gene call is untestable without DNA. The CDR3 extends over 19 amino acids. Germline CDR1 KGHDR, CDR2 SFDVKD. This CDR3 reads CATSEIRLAGGPSRNEQFF.

This rearrangement joins TRBV20-1 to TRBJ2-1; no DNA is available, so the TRBD2 call from TCRdb remains unchecked. The CDR3 extends over 13 amino acids. The germline CDR1 and CDR2 sequences are DFQATT and SNEGSKA (reference sequence). This CDR3 is CSAPASGRAEQFF.

This chain joins TRBV6-1 and TRBJ2-1; TCRdb names TRBD1, which stays unverified in the absence of DNA. This CDR3 region has 16 residues. Germline V CDR1 and CDR2: MNHNS, SASEGT. CDR3 residues: CASSLIMTGGTDEQFF.

The chain uses TRBV4-2 and TRBJ2-5; without DNA, the TCRdb call of TRBD2 cannot be checked. Germline V gene data show CDR1 as LGHNA and CDR2 as YNFKEQ. CDR3 size: 16 residues. The CDR3 here is CASSHTSGSIQETQYF.

The gene calls are TRBV2 and TRBJ2-2; the TRBD2 assignment by TCRdb is unverifiable without DNA. Germline V gene data show CDR1 as SNHLY and CDR2 as FYNNEI. The CDR3 covers 15 residues. The CDR3 protein is CASSVRMGSAGELFF.

The rearrangement joins TRBV7-9 to TRBJ1-5; TCRdb designates TRBD1, a call that cannot be tested without DNA. The CDR3 loop spans 17 amino acids. CDR1 and CDR2 (germline): SEHNR, FQNEAQ (reference sequence). Here the CDR3 reads CASSSTESGGLNQPQHF.

This rearrangement joins TRBV7-2 to TRBJ2-7; TCRdb designates TRBD2, a call that cannot be tested without DNA. In germline, CDR1 is SGHTA, CDR2 FQGNSA. The CDR3 loop spans 16 amino acids. The chain's CDR3 is CASAPYSGRKTYEQYF.

This chain links TRBV7-9 with TRBJ2-6. The germline gives CDR1 SEHNR, CDR2 FQNEAQ (reference sequence). The CDR3 consists of 17 residues. The CDR3 is CASSLSGRISGANVLTF. The full variable domain, completed using reference TRBV7-9 and TRBJ2-6, is DTGVSQNPRHKITKRGQNVTFRCDPISEHNRLYWYRQTLGQGPEFLTYFQNEAQLEKSRLLSDRFSAERPKGSFSTLEIQRTEQGDSAMYLCASSLSGRISGANVLTFGAGSRLTVL.

The chain joins TRBV5-5 to TRBJ2-7. The CDR3 is made up of 16 amino acids. Germline assignment: CDR1 SGHKS and CDR2 YYEKEE (reference sequence). CDR3 region: CASSLTRQVASYEQYF. Drawing the rest from reference TRBV5-5 and TRBJ2-7, the complete variable domain is DAGVTQSPTHLIKTRGQQVTLRCSPISGHKSVSWYQQVLGQGPQFIFQYYEKEERGRGNFPDRFSARQFPNYSSELNVNALLLGDSALYLCASSLTRQVASYEQYFGPGTRLTVT.

The chain joins TRBV12-3 or TRBV12-4 to TRBJ2-1; TCRdb picks TRBD1, but there is no DNA to check that call. The CDR3 loop spans 15 amino acids. The CDR3 protein is CASSLRGPIRWEQFF.

This chain links TRBV28 with TRBJ2-5; TCRdb gives TRBD1 as the D gene, but with no DNA this cannot be confirmed. CDR3 length equals 17 residues. Germline CDR1 MDHEN, CDR2 SYDVKM. The CDR3 sequence: CASSLLGTGLFQETQYF.

The V call is TRBV18, the J call TRBJ2-2; TCRdb selects TRBD2, and the lack of DNA leaves this call unchecked. Germline CDR1 KGHSH, CDR2 LQKENI. The CDR3 length is 20 residues. CDR3 amino acids: CASSPLGPGLAGANTGELFF.

V and J are TRBV7-2 and TRBJ2-7; TCRdb reports TRBD1, a call that lacks DNA to check it against. This CDR3 region has 14 residues. Germline lookup yields CDR1 SGHTA and CDR2 FQGNSA. This CDR3 reads CASSSDKFSYEQYF.

V usage is TRBV12-3 or TRBV12-4 and J usage is TRBJ1-1; no DNA is available, so the TRBD1 call from TCRdb remains unchecked. The CDR3 sequence is 14 residues long. The CDR3 reads CASSLRGGNTEAFF.

The chain carries TRBV20-1 and TRBJ2-4. The CDR3 has 14 residues. CDR1 is DFQATT and CDR2 is SNEGSKA in the germline V gene (reference sequence). CDR3 protein: CSARDSVAKNIQYF.

The V and J genes are TRBV4-2 and TRBJ2-7; TCRdb gives TRBD2 as the D gene, but with no DNA this cannot be confirmed. CDR1 and CDR2 from the germline V gene are LGHNA and YNFKEQ. The CDR3 has 15 residues. The CDR3 here is CASSQGVGRDYEQYF.

The V call is TRBV29-1, the J call TRBJ2-7; TCRdb calls TRBD1, which cannot be checked without DNA. This CDR3 has 14 residues. In germline, CDR1 is SQVTM, CDR2 ANQGSEA. CDR3 sequence reads: CSVRPRDRVYEQYF.

The V and J genes are TRBV2 and TRBJ2-1; no DNA is available, so the TRBD1 call from TCRdb remains unchecked. Germline CDR1 is SNHLY and CDR2 is FYNNEI. The CDR3 loop spans 12 amino acids. Here the CDR3 reads CASSTRRNEQFF.

This chain links TRBV20-1 with TRBJ2-5; as DNA is missing, the TRBD2 call by TCRdb cannot be tested. The CDR3 totals 15 residues. Germline V CDR1 and CDR2: DFQATT, SNEGSKA (reference sequence). The CDR3 reads CSARFSGRIGETQYF.

The V gene is TRBV11-3, the J gene TRBJ1-1. Germline CDR1 reads SGHNT; CDR2 reads YENEEA. CDR3 length: 12 residues. This CDR3 is CASSAIDTEAFF.

This chain joins TRBV4-2 and TRBJ2-2. In germline, CDR1 is LGHNA, CDR2 YNFKEQ. The CDR3 consists of 15 residues. The CDR3 here is CASSQETGSTGELFF.

The gene calls are TRBV20-1 and TRBJ2-7; the TCRdb call, TRBD1, lacks DNA for checking. This CDR3 contains 14 residues. Germline CDR1 and CDR2: DFQATT and SNEGSKA (reference sequence). The chain's CDR3 is CSAGPDRPPYEQYF.

The genes are TRBV28 and TRBJ2-1; with no DNA, the TCRdb D assignment of TRBD1 cannot be verified. Germline-derived CDR1 and CDR2 are MDHEN and SYDVKM. The CDR3 has 15 amino acids. CDR3 amino acids: CASSSPLGVYNEQFF.

J is TRBJ1-2 and V is TRBV4-1. Germline loops: CDR1 MGHRA, CDR2 YSYEKL. The CDR3 spans 13 residues. CDR3 sequence: CASSQEAEYGYTF.

This chain links TRBV28 with TRBJ1-2; TCRdb gives TRBD1 as the D gene, but with no DNA this cannot be confirmed. CDR1 is MDHEN, CDR2 SYDVKM, per germline. The CDR3 sequence is 14 residues long. CDR3 protein: CASFTLGTGYGYTF.

The V and J genes are TRBV9 and TRBJ1-1. This CDR3 contains 14 residues. CDR1 is SGDLS, CDR2 YYNGEE, per germline. The CDR3 spells CASSTRDMNTEAFF.

J is TRBJ2-2 and V is TRBV9; TCRdb calls TRBD2, which cannot be checked without DNA. CDR3 size: 18 residues. Germline assignment: CDR1 SGDLS and CDR2 YYNGEE. CDR3 residues: CASSVVDSGSSNTGELFF.

The genes are TRBV24-1 and TRBJ2-2; TCRdb picks TRBD2, but there is no DNA to check that call. Germline-derived CDR1 and CDR2 are KGHDR and SFDVKD. This CDR3 spans 13 amino acids. CDR3 protein: CATSDDGLRELFF.

This rearrangement joins TRBV29-1 to TRBJ2-1. This CDR3 comprises 15 residues. Germline CDR1 and CDR2: SQVTM and ANQGSEA. CDR3 amino acids: CSVSLVGGPYNEQFF.

The chain is built from TRBV29-1 and TRBJ2-1; TCRdb calls TRBD1, which cannot be checked without DNA. Germline values: CDR1 SQVTM, CDR2 ANQGSEA. The CDR3 runs to 15 residues. The chain's CDR3 is CSVSAGTSPENEQFF.

CDR3 in amino acids: CASSFRWGTEAFF. The rearrangement joins TRBV7-3 to TRBJ1-1. CDR1 and CDR2 (germline): SGHTA, FQGTGA. CDR3 length: 13 amino acids.